Listed below are T cell receptor beta chains from one sample, sequenced in a study of cytomegalovirus exposure and HLA in healthy donors. This table comes from immunoSEQ multiplex PCR, and its TCRdb copy is limited to in-frame clones, with some not included. The sample lists around 86,000 clones, over 65% occurring once. The sample was PBMCs. These receptors were taken from a man over 45 in good health and CMV-seropositive. Each CDR3 is given with its conserved first and last residue. D genes are given only for firm matches. Rows may omit the clone size; those that give it use once, few, many or a size class.

clone_size	d_call	j_call	v_call	cdr3_nt	cdr3_aa
once	.	TRBJ2-3	TRBV15	TGTGCCACCAGCAGAGACAGGGCCCGAGGCACAGATACGCAGTATTTT	CATSRDRARGTDTQYF
.	TRBD1	TRBJ2-6	TRBV27	TGTGCCAGCAGCAGCACGGACAGGGTTGGCGGGGCCAACGGCCTGACTTTC	CASSSTDRVGGANGLTF
few	.	TRBJ2-1	TRBV7-8	TGTGCCAGCAGCTACGGACCAGTCCCGGGGAATGAGCAGTTCTTC	CASSYGPVPGNEQFF
.	TRBD1	TRBJ2-5	TRBV7-2	TGTGCCAGCAAGGGGACAGGGCCGCTTGAGCAGTACTTC	CASKGTGPLEQYF
.	TRBD2	TRBJ2-7	TRBV11-3	TGTGCCAGCAGCTTCGCCGGGACTAGCGGAGACTACGAGCAGTACTTC	CASSFAGTSGDYEQYF
.	.	TRBJ1-5	TRBV19	TGTGCCAGTAGCAGGGACGGGACATATAGCAATCAGCCCCAGCATTTT	CASSRDGTYSNQPQHF
.	.	TRBJ1-5	TRBV19	TGTGCCAGTACCATAGGACTGGAAGATCAGCCCCAGCATTTT	CASTIGLEDQPQHF
.	.	TRBJ2-5	TRBV2	TGTGCCAGCAGTGACGAGGGCCAAGAGACCCAGTACTTC	CASSDEGQETQYF
.	TRBD2	TRBJ2-5	TRBV11-2	TGTGCCAGCAGCTACCCCAGTTTGCGGGAGGGAGAGACCCAGTACTTC	CASSYPSLREGETQYF
.	TRBD2	TRBJ2-2	TRBV5-1	TGCGCCAGCAGCTTGAGGGCGGGAGAAATCGGGGAGCTGTTTTTT	CASSLRAGEIGELFF
.	.	TRBJ1-5	TRBV2	TGTGCCAGCAGTTGGGAGGGGCCCCAGCATTTT	CASSWEGPQHF
.	.	TRBJ2-1	TRBV20-1	TGCAGTGCCCTGGGACTCCATGAGCAGTTCTTC	CSALGLHEQFF